This entry concerns a single TCR beta chain. Its antigen is not identified. The sample originates from a study of OX40 agonist ivuxolimab in advanced cancers. Study-wide background: The group had a mean age of 60 years, ranged from roughly 20 to 79, and was 75% to 85% male.

Clones were read by immunoSEQ multiplex PCR, and TCRdb kept only the in-frame ones, dropping some. This table holds tens of thousands of clones, about 90% found once. CDR3 size: 15 residues. V gave up 0 bases and J gave up 1 base, with 10 bases separating them. Germline CDR1 is SGHAT and CDR2 is FQNNGV. Whole-study results and caveats: Clonal expansion from baseline to week 6 occurred in both CD4+ and CD8+ T cells.

The sample consisted of CD4+ or CD8+ T cells sorted from blood, taken in a trial of the OX40 agonist ivuxolimab. The chain couples TRBV11-2 to TRBJ2-7; unclear D gene. The TCR sequence derives from an adult with an advanced solid tumor such as melanoma, head and neck, liver or kidney cancer. As DNA, the CDR3 is TGTGCCAGCAGCTTAGATAGGATGGGGTCCTACGAGCAGTACGTC. This codes for CASSLDRMGSYEQYV.